The T cell receptor (beta chain) described here comes from a study of cytomegalovirus exposure and HLA in healthy donors. Amplification used 60 Vbeta primers and 13 Jbeta primers. Profiled with immunoSEQ multiplex PCR; TCRdb holds only in-frame clones, not every one. Of fewer than 300,000 clones in the sample, under 90% are singletons; the top ten hold roughly 0.3%. The sequencing sample was made of PBMCs. This clonotype originated in a girl aged 2-9 years in good health and CMV-seronegative.

The chain's CDR3 is CASSARLGSGELFF. DNA for the CDR3: TGTGCCAGCAGTGCCCGACTAGGTTCTGGGGAGCTGTTTTTT. The rearrangement uses TRBV6-5 and TRBJ2-2, with a weak D call TRBD2 (6 bases). Germline CDR1 and CDR2: MNHEY and SVGAGI. The CDR3 has 14 amino acids. V lost 5 bases and J lost 8, with 15 bases in between.